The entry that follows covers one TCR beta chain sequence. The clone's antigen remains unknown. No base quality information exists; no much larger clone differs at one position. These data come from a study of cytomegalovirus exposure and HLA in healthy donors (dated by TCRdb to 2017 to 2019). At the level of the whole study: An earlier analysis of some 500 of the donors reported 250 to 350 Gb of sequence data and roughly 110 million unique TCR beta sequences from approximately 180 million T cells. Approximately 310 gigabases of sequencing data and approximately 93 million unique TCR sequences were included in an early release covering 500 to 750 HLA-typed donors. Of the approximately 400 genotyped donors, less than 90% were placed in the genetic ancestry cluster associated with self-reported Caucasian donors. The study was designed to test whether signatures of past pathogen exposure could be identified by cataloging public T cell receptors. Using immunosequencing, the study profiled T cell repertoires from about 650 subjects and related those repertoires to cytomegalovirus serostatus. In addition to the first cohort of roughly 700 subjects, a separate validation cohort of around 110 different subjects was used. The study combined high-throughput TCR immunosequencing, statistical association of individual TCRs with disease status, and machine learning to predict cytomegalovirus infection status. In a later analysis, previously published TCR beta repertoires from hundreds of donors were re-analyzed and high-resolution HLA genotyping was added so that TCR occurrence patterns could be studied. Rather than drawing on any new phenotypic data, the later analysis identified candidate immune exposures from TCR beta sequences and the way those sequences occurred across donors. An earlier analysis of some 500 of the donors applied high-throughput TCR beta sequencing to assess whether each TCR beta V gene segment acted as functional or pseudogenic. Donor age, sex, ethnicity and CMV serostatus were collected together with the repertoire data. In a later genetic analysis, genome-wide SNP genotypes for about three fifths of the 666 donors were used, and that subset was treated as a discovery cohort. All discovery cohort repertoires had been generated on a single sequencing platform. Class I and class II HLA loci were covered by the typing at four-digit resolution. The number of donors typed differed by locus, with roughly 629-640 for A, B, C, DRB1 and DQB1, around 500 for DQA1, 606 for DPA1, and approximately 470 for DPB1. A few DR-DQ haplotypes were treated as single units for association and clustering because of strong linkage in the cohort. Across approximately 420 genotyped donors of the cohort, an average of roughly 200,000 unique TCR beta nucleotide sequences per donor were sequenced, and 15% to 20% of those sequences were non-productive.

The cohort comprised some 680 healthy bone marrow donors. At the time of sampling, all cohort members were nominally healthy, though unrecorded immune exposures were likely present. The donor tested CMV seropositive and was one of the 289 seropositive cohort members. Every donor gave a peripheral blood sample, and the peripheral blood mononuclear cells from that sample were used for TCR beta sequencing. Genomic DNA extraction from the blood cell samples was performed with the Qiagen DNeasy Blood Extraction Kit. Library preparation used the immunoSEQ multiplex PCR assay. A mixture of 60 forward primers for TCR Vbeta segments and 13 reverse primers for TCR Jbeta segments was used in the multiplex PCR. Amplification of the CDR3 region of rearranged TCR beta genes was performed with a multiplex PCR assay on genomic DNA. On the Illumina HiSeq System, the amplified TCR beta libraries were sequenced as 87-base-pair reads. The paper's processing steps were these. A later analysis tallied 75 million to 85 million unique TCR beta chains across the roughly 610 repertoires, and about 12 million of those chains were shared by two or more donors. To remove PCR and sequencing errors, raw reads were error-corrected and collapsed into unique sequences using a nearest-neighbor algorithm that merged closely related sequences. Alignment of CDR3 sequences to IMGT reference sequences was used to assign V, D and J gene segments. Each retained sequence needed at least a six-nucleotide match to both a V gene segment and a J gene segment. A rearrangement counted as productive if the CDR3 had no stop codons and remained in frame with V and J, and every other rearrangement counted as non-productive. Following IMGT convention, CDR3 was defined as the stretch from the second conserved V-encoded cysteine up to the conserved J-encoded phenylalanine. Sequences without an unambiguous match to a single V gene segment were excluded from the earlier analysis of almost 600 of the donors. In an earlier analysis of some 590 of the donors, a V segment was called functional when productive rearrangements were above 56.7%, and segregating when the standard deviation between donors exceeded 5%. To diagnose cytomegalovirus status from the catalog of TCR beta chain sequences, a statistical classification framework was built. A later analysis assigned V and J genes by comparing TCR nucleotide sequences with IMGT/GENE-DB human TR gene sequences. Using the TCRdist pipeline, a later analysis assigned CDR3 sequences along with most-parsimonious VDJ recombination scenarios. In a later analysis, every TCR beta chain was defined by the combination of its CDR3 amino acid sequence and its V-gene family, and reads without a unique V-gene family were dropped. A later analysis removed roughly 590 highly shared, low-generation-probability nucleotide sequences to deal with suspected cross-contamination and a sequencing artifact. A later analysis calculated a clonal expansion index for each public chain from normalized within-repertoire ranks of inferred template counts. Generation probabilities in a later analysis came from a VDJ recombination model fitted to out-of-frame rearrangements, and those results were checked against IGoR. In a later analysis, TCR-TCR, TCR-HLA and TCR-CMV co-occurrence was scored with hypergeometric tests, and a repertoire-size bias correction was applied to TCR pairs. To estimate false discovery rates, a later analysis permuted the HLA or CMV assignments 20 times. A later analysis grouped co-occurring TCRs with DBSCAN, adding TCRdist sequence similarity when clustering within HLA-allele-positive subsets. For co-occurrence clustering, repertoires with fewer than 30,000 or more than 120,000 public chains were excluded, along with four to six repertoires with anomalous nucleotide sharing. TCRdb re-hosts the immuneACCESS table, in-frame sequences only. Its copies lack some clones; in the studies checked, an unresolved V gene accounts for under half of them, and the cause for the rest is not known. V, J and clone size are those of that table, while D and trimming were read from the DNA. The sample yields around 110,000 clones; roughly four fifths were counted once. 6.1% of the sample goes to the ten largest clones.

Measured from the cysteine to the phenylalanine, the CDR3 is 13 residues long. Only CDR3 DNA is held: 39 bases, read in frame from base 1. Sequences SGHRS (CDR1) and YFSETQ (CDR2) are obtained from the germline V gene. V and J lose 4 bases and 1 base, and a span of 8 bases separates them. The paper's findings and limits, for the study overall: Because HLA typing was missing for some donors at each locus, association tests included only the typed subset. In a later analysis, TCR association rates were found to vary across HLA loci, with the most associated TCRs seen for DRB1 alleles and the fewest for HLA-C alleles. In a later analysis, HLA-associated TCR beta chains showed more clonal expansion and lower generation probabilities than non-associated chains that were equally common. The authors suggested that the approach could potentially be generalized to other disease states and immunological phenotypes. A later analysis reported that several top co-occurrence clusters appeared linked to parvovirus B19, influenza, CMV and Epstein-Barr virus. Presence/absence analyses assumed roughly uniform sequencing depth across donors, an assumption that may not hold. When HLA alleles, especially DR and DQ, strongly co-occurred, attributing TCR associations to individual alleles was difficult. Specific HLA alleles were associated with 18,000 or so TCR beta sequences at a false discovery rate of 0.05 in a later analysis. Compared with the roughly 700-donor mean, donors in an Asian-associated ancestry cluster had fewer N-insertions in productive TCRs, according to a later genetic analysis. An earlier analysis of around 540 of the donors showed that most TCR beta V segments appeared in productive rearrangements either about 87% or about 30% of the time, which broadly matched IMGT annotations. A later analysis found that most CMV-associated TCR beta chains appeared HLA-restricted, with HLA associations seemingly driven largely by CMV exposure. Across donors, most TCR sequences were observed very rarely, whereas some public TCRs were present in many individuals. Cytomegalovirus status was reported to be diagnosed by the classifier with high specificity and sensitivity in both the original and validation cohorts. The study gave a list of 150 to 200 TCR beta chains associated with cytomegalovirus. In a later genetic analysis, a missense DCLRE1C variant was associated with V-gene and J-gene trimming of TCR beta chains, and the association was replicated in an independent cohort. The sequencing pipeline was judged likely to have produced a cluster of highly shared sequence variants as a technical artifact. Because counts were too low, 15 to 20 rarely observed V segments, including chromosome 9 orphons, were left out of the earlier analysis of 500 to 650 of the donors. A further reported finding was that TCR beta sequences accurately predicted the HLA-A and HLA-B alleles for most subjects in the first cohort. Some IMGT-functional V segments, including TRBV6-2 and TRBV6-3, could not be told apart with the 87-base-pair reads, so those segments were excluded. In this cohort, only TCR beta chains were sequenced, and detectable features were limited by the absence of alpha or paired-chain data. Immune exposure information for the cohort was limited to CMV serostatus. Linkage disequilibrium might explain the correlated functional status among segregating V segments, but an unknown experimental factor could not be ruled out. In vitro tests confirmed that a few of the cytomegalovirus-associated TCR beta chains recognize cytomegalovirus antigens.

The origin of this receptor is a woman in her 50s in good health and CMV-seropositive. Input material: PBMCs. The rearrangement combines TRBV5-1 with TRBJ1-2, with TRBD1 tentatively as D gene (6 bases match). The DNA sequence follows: TGCGCCAGCAGCCTACAGGGTAACTATGGCTACACCTTC. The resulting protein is CASSLQGNYGYTF.